Below are 16 T cell receptor beta chains sequenced from a single sample in a study of blood T cells in healthy people across ages. PCR was performed a second time for about 6 to 12 cycles using a sample-barcoded 5' primer and a J-beta primer mix. TCRdb reprocessed the 5' RACE reads via MiXCR and lists one record per CDR3 protein. The table has about 970,000 distinct CDR3 sequences, around 54% seen once. The sequencing input was blood. These receptors were collected from a woman aged 55-70 years in good health.

The chain carries TRBV20-1 and TRBJ2-3; 9 nucleotides match TRBD1. The CDR3 consists of 14 residues. CDR1 and CDR2 (germline): DFQATT, SNEGSKA (reference sequence). Here the CDR3 reads CSPMDRGPTDTQYF. In DNA form, the CDR3 reads TGCAGCCCAATGGACAGGGGCCCCACAGATACGCAGTATTTT.

This chain joins TRBV6-1 and TRBJ2-1; a possible D gene is TRBD2 (6 bases). Trimming pared 7 bases from V and 6 bases from J, leaving 10 bases between. Per germline, CDR1 MNHNS and CDR2 SASEGT. The CDR3 has 12 amino acids. CDR3 residues: CASTRTINEQFF. For the CDR3, the DNA is TGTGCCAGCACCCGGACTATCAATGAGCAGTTCTTC.

About this clonotype: One end of the junction fails to match germline, which may point to a read error. This chain connects TRBV12-3 or TRBV12-4 to TRBJ2-3; D is uncertain. The CDR3 spans 12 residues. In DNA form, the CDR3 reads TGTGCCAGCAACCTAGGCACAGAGACGCAGTATTTT. Amino acid sequence: CASNLGTETQYF.

This sequence joins TRBV20-1 and TRBJ1-1; D gene ambiguous. V was pared by 6 bases and J by 3 bases, with 11 bases between. This CDR3 comprises 12 residues. The V gene's germline CDR1 is DFQATT and CDR2 SNEGSKA (reference sequence). The CDR3 bases are TGCAGTGCCTCGTACTGGGACACTGAAGCTTTCTTT. Encoded protein: CSASYWDTEAFF.

The rearrangement uses TRBV7-2 and TRBJ2-1, with 11 positions matching TRBD2. Per the germline V gene, CDR1 is SGHTA and CDR2 is FQGNSA. With V trimmed by 1 base and J by 7 bases, 6 bases remained unmatched. This CDR3 is built from 16 residues. This chain's CDR3 is CASSLEGTSGVNEQFF. The CDR3 nucleotides are TGTGCCAGCAGCTTAGAGGGGACTAGCGGAGTTAATGAGCAGTTCTTC.

This rearrangement joins TRBV12-3 or TRBV12-4 to TRBJ2-5, with a possible D match to TRBD2 (6 bases). V shed 3 bases and J shed 11 bases, with 28 bases lying between them. The CDR3 totals 17 residues. The DNA for the CDR3 is TGTGCCAGCAGTTTCAAAACAGTGGGGGAGGAAGGAAATGAGCAGTACTTC. This encodes CASSFKTVGEEGNEQYF.

The chain is built from TRBV10-1 and TRBJ2-2; 12 bases map to TRBD1. The junction had 12 bases not matched to a gene; V was cut back by 8 bases and J by 5 bases. The V gene's germline CDR1 is WNHNN and CDR2 SYGVQD (reference sequence). The CDR3 is 17 residues long. CDR3 sequence (DNA): TGCGCCAGCGGAAAGGCCGGGACAGGGGGCTTTACCGGGGAGCTGTTTTTT. Translating gives CASGKAGTGGFTGELFF.

The CDR3 nucleotides are TGCAGCGTTAGAGGGAACAATGAGCAGTACTTC. Protein: CSVRGNNEQYF. The chain carries TRBV29-1 and TRBJ2-5; a possible D gene is TRBD2 (5 bases). From germline, CDR1 is SQVTM and CDR2 ANQGSEA. There are 11 residues in the CDR3. V shed 5 bases and J shed 11 bases, with 15 bases lying between them.

CDR3 nucleotide sequence: TGTGCCAGCAGTGCACTTGGCGGAGATACGCAGTATTTT. This translates into CASSALGGDTQYF. The chain joins TRBV27 to TRBJ2-3; no definite D call. This CDR3 contains 13 residues. Trimming removed 5 bases at V and 5 bases at J, with 11 bases between. From germline, CDR1 is MNHEY and CDR2 SMNVEV (reference sequence).

The chain recombines TRBV24-1 with TRBJ1-1; TRBD1 aligns across 8 bases. This CDR3 is built from 15 residues. CDR1 is KGHDR, CDR2 SFDVKD, per germline. With 5 bases clipped from V and 6 bases from J, the junction kept 10 bases outside the gene matches. Here the CDR3 DNA reads TGTGCCACCAGTGCAGGTCGGACAGGGCTAGCTGAAGCTTTCTTT. This codes for CATSAGRTGLAEAFF.

V and J are TRBV20-1 and TRBJ2-1; D is possibly TRBD1 (5 bases). CDR1 is DFQATT, CDR2 SNEGSKA, per germline (reference sequence). The CDR3 loop spans 14 amino acids. Trimming removed 7 bases from V and 5 bases from J, with 18 bases in between. Here the CDR3 DNA reads TGCAGTGGAACCCGACAGCAAAGCAACAATGAGCAGTTCTTC. Translated: CSGTRQQSNNEQFF.

The chain links TRBV7-9 to TRBJ2-1; the match to TRBD2 covers 8 bases. J gave up 4 bases and V 4 bases, and 3 bases lay outside the gene matches. The CDR3 totals 14 residues. Germline lookup yields CDR1 SEHNR and CDR2 FQNEAQ (reference sequence). The CDR3 here is CASSYASGYNEQFF. The DNA of the CDR3 is TGTGCCAGCAGCTACGCTAGCGGGTACAATGAGCAGTTCTTC.

This clonotype was seen just once. The gene calls are TRBV5-5 and TRBJ2-3; a possible D gene is TRBD1 (5 bases). Trimming shortened V by 4 bases and J by 4 bases, and 16 bases separated the two germline ends. CDR1 is SGHKS, CDR2 YYEKEE, per germline (reference sequence). The CDR3 runs 15 residues. CDR3 protein: CASSQGATAPDTQYF. CDR3 sequence (DNA): TGTGCCAGCAGCCAAGGGGCGACTGCCCCAGATACGCAGTATTTT. The entire variable domain, with the rest obtained from reference TRBV5-5 and TRBJ2-3, is as follows: DAGVTQSPTHLIKTRGQQVTLRCSPISGHKSVSWYQQVLGQGPQFIFQYYEKEERGRGNFPDRFSARQFPNYSSELNVNALLLGDSALYLCASSQGATAPDTQYFGPGTRLTVL.

This clonotype has only a few counts. The rearrangement joins TRBV6-5 to TRBJ2-5; 8 bases align to TRBD2. The CDR3 covers 14 residues. The V gene end was trimmed by 8 bases and the J gene end by 4 bases; junction bases not matched to a gene: 9. The germline CDR1 and CDR2 sequences are MNHEY and SVGAGI. CDR3 sequence reads: CASWEAGERETQYF. CDR3 DNA: TGTGCCAGCTGGGAAGCGGGGGAGCGAGAGACCCAGTACTTC.

This clonotype came up a few times. The gene calls are TRBV2 and TRBJ2-5, with 8 bases fitting TRBD2. J gave up 3 bases and V 6 bases, and 9 bases lay outside the gene matches. Per the germline V gene, CDR1 is SNHLY and CDR2 is FYNNEI. CDR3 size: 15 residues. The CDR3 reads CASRHREGIKETQYF. The CDR3 DNA reads TGTGCCAGCAGGCACCGGGAGGGTATCAAAGAGACCCAGTACTTC.

This clonotype occurred many times. This chain uses TRBV20-1 with TRBJ2-7, with TRBD2 as a possible D gene (6 bases). Trimming removed 6 bases at V and 4 bases at J, with 19 bases between. The CDR3 is 14 amino acids. Germline loops: CDR1 DFQATT, CDR2 SNEGSKA (reference sequence). CDR3 sequence reads: CSASKGGVLYEQYF. In DNA form, the CDR3 reads TGCAGTGCGTCCAAAGGCGGGGTCCTTTACGAGCAGTACTTC.